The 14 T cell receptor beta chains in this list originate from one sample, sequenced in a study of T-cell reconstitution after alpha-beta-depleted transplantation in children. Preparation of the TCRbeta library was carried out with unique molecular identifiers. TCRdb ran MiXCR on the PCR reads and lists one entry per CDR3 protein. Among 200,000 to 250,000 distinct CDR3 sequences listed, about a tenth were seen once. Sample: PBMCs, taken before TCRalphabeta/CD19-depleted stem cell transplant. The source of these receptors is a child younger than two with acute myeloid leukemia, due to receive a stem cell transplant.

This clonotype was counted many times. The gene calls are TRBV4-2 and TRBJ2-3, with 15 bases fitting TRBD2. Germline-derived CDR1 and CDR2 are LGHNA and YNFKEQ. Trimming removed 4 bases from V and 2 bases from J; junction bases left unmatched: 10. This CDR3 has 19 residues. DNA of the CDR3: TGTGCCAGCAGCCCTAAATGGACTAGCGGGAGGGTACTCACAGATACGCAGTATTTT. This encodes CASSPKWTSGRVLTDTQYF.

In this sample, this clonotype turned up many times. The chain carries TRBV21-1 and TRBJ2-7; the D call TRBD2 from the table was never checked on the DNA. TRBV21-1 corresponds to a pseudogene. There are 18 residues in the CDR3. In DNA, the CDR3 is TGTGCCAGCCCTTATGGCCTAGCGGGAGGGCCCCGCGCCTACGAGCAGTACTTC. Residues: CASPYGLAGGPRAYEQYF.

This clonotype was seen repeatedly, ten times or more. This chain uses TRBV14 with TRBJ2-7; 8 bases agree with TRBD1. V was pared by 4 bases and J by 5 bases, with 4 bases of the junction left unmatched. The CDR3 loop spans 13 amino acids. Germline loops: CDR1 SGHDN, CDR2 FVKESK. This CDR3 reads CASSRWTGNEQYF. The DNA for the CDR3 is TGTGCCAGCAGCCGATGGACAGGGAACGAGCAGTACTTC. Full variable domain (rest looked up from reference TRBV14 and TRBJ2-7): EAGVTQFPSHSVIEKGQTVTLRCDPISGHDNLYWYRRVMGKEIKFLLHFVKESKQDESGMPNNRFLAERTGGTYSTLKVQPAELEDSGVYFCASSRWTGNEQYFGPGTRLTVT.

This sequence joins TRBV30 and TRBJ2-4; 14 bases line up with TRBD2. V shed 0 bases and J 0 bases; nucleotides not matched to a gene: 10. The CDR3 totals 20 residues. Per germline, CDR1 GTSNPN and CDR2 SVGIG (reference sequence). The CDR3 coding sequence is TGTGCCTGGAGTGTAATCATCGGGACTAGCGGGAGTTTAGCCAAAAACATTCAGTACTTC. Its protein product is CAWSVIIGTSGSLAKNIQYF.

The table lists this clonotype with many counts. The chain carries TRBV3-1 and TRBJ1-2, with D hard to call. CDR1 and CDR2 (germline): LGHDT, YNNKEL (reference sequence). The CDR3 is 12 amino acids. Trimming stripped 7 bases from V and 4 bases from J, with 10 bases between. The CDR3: CASMSPSYGYTF. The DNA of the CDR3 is TGTGCCAGCATGTCCCCCTCCTATGGCTACACCTTC.

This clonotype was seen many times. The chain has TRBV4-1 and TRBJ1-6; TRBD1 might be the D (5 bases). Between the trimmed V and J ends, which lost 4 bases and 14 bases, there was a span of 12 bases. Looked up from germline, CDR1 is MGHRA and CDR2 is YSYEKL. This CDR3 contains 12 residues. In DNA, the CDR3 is TGCGCCAGCAGCCGGTGGAGGGGCACCCTCCACTTT. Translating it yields CASSRWRGTLHF.

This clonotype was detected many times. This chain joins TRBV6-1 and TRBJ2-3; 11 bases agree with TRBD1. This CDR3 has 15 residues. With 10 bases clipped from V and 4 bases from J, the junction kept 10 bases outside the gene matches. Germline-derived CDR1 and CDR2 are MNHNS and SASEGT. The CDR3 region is CATIPGTGGADTQYF. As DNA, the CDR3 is TGTGCCACCATACCCGGGACAGGGGGGGCAGATACGCAGTATTTT.

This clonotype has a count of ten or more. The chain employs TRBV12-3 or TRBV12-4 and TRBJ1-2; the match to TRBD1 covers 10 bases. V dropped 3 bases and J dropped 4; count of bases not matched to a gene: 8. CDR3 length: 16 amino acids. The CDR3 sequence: CASSFLPGTGVYGYTF. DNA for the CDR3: TGTGCCAGCAGTTTTCTCCCCGGGACAGGGGTCTATGGCTACACCTTC.

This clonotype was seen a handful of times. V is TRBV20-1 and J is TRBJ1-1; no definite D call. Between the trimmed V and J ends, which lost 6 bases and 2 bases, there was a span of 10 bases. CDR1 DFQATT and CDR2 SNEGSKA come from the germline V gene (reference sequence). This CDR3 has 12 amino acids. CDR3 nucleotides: TGCAGTGCCGCGGCCAGAAACACTGAAGCTTTCTTT. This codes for CSAAARNTEAFF.

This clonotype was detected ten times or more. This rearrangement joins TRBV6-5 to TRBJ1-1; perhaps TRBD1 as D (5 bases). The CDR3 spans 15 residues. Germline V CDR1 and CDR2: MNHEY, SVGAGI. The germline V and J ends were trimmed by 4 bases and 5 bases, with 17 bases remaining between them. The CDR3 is CASSSGGVGQTEAFF. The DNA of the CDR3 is TGTGCCAGCAGTTCCGGGGGGGTGGGGCAGACTGAAGCTTTCTTT.

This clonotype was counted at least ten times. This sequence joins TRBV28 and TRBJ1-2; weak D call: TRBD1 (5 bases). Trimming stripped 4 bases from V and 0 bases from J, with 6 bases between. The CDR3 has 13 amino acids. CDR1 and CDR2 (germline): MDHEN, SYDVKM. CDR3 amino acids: CASSSTANYGYTF. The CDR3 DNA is TGTGCCAGCAGTTCGACAGCTAACTATGGCTACACCTTC.

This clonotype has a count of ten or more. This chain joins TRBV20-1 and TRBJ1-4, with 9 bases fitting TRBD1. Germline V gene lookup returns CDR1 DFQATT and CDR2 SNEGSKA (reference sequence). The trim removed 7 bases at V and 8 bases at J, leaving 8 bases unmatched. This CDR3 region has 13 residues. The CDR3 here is CSVTGTGNEKLFF. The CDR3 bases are TGCAGTGTCACCGGGACAGGGAACGAAAAACTGTTTTTT.

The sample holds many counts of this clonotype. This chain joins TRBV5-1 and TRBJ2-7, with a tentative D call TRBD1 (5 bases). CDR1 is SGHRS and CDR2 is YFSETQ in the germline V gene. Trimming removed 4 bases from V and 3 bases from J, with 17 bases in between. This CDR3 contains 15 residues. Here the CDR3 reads CASSPTPGQDYEQYF. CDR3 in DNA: TGCGCCAGCAGCCCTACGCCAGGGCAGGACTACGAGCAGTACTTC.

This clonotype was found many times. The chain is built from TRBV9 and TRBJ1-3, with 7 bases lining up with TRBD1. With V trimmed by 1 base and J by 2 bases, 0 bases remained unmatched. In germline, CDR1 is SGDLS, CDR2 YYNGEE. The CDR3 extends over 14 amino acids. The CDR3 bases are TGTGCCAGCAGCGTACAGGGGGCTGGAAACACCATATATTTT. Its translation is CASSVQGAGNTIYF.